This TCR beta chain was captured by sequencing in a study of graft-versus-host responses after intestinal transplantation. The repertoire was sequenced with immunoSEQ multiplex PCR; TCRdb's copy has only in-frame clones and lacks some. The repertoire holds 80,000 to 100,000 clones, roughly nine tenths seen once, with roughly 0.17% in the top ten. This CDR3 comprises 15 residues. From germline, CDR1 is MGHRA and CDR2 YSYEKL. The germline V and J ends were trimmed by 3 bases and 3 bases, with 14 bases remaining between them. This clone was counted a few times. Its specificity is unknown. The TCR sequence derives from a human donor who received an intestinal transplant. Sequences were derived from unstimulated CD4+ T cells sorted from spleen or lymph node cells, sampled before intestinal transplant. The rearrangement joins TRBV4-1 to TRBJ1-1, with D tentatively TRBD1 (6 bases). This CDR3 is CASSQVDYRDTEAFF. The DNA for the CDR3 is TGCGCCAGCAGCCAGGTTGATTACAGGGACACTGAAGCTTTCTTT.